The clone carrying this T cell receptor beta chain was found many times. No antigen is known for it. These data are taken from a study of T-cell reconstitution after alpha-beta-depleted transplantation in children. Unique molecular identifiers were built into the TCRbeta library. Via MiXCR, TCRdb re-called the PCR reads, giving one row per CDR3 protein. The table has around 270,000 distinct CDR3 sequences, over 9% seen once. Germline values: CDR1 SGHDT, CDR2 YYEEEE. V lost 4 bases and J 2 bases, leaving 15 bases between the germline ends. The CDR3 extends over 15 amino acids. General study results and limits: TCRbeta diversity was high at day 60 in some patients (a result of surviving recipient T cells and thymic progenitors). One year after transplant, T-cell counts and diversity came mostly from newly produced T cells. There were reportedly several hundred expanded graft clones from which alpha-beta T cells came about two months after transplant.

Sequenced material: PBMCs, taken before TCRalphabeta/CD19-depleted stem cell transplant. V is TRBV5-6 and J is TRBJ2-5, with D perhaps matching TRBD2 (6 bases). The clonotype originates from a boy younger than two with acute myeloid leukemia, due to receive a stem cell transplant. The CDR3 sequence is CASSISPRGQETQYF. The CDR3 DNA follows: TGTGCCAGCAGCATAAGCCCCCGGGGGCAAGAGACCCAGTACTTC.